This TCR beta chain was sequenced in a study of T cell changes during pregnancy in multiple sclerosis. Germline V lookup: CDR1 MNHEY, CDR2 SVGAGI. The CDR3 runs 14 residues. V was cut by 6 bases and J by 4 bases, with 12 bases left in between. Sequencing used immunoSEQ multiplex PCR; TCRdb keeps in-frame clones, though not all of them. The sample includes approximately 53,000 clones, about nine tenths of them seen just once. The chain links TRBV6-5 to TRBJ1-4, with a possible D match to TRBD1 (5 bases). The specimen was CD4+ T cells from peripheral blood mononuclear cells, collected in the second trimester of pregnancy. This TCR derives from a female donor with multiple sclerosis, enrolled in a pregnancy study. This CDR3 is CASRARAYNEKLFF. CDR3 nucleotide sequence: TGTGCCAGCAGAGCCAGGGCTTATAATGAAAAACTGTTTTTT.